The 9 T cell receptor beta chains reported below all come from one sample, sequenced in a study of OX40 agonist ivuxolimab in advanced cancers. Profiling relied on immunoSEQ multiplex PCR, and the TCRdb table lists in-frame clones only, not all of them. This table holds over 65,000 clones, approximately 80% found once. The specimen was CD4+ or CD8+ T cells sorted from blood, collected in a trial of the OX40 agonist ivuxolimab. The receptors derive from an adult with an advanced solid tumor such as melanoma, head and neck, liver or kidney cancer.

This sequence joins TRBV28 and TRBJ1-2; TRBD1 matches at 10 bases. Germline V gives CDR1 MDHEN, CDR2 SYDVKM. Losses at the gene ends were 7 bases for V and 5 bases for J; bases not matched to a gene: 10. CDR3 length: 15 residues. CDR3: CASNVPGQGKYGYTF. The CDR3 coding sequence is TGTGCCAGCAATGTCCCGGGACAGGGGAAATATGGCTACACCTTC.

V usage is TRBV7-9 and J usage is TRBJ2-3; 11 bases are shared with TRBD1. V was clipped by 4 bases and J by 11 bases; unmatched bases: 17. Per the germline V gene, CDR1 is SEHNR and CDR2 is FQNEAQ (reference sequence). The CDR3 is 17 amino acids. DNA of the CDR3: TGTGCCAGCAGCTCCCGAATTTCGGACAGGGGGCCGGTGGGGCAGTATTTT. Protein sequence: CASSSRISDRGPVGQYF.

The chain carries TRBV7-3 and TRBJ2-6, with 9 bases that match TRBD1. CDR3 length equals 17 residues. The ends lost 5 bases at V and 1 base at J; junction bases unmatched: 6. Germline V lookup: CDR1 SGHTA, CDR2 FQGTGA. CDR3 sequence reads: CASSLGTGLSGANVLTF. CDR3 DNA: TGTGCCAGCAGCCTAGGGACAGGGCTATCTGGGGCCAACGTCCTGACTTTC.

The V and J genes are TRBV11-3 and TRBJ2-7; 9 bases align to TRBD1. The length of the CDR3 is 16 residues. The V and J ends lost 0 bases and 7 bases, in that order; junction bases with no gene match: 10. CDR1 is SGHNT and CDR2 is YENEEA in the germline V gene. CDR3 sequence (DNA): TGTGCCAGCAGCTTAGATTGGGGGACAGGGATTGAGGAGCAGTACTTC. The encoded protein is CASSLDWGTGIEEQYF. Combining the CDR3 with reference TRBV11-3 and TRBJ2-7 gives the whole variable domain EAGVVQSPRYKIIEKKQPVAFWCNPISGHNTLYWYLQNLGQGPELLIRYENEEAVDDSQLPKDRFSAERLKGVDSTLKIQPAELGDSAVYLCASSLDWGTGIEEQYFGPGTRLTVT.

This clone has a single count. CDR3 sequence: CASSPGSGMSSYEQYF. CDR3 in DNA: TGTGCCAGCAGCCCAGGAAGCGGGATGAGCTCCTACGAGCAGTACTTC. The chain is built from TRBV9 and TRBJ2-7; 7 bases map to TRBD2. Germline V CDR1 and CDR2: SGDLS, YYNGEE. The CDR3 sequence is 16 residues long. With V trimmed by 4 bases and J by 0 bases, 10 bases remained unmatched.

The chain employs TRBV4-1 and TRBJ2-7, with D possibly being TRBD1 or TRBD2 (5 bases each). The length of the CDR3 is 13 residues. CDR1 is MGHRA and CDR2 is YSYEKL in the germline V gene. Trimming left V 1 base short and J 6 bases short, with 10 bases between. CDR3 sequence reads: CASSQGWGFEQYF. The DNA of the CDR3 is TGCGCCAGCAGCCAAGGATGGGGGTTCGAGCAGTACTTC.

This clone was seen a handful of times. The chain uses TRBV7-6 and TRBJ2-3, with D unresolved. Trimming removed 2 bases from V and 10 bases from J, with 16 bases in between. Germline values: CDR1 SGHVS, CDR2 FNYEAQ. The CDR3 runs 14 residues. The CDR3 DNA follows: TGTGCCAGCAGCTTACCCCTTTCAAAGGGTCCGCAGTATTTT. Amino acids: CASSLPLSKGPQYF.

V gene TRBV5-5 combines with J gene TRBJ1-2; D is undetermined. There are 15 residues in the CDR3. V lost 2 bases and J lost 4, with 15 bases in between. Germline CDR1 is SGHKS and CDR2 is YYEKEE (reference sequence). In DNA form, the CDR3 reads TGTGCCAGCAGCTTTTCGTACGGAGGCACCTATGGCTACACCTTC. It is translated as CASSFSYGGTYGYTF. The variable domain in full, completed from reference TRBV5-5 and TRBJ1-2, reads DAGVTQSPTHLIKTRGQQVTLRCSPISGHKSVSWYQQVLGQGPQFIFQYYEKEERGRGNFPDRFSARQFPNYSSELNVNALLLGDSALYLCASSFSYGGTYGYTFGSGTRLTVV.

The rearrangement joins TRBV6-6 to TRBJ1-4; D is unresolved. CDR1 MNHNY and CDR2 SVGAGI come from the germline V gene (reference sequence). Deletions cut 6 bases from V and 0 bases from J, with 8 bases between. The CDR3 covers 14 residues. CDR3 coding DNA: TGTGCCAGCAGGAGACCAGCAACTAATGAAAAACTGTTTTTT. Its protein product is CASRRPATNEKLFF.